This passage covers 16 T cell receptor beta chains from one sample sequenced in a study of cytomegalovirus exposure and HLA in healthy donors. The PCR contained 60 Vbeta and 13 Jbeta primers. This table comes from immunoSEQ multiplex PCR, and its TCRdb copy is limited to in-frame clones, with some not included. The data contain 95,000 to 150,000 clones, 65% to 90% of them seen just once; the ten biggest clones take up approximately 2.1%. Sequenced input: PBMCs. All receptors derive from a man aged 30 to 39 in good health and CMV-seronegative.

V usage is TRBV6-1 and J usage is TRBJ2-1; 9 bases are shared with TRBD2. J was trimmed by 7 bases and V by 1 base; bases with no gene match: 5. This CDR3 spans 15 amino acids. The germline V gene encodes CDR1 MNHNS and CDR2 SASEGT. The CDR3, as DNA: TGTGCCAGCAGTGAAGAGGCGGGGGGGCGGAATGAGCAGTTCTTC. Its translation: CASSEEAGGRNEQFF.

V usage is TRBV28 and J usage is TRBJ1-6, with a possible D match to TRBD1 (6 bases). CDR3 length equals 16 residues. The germline V gene encodes CDR1 MDHEN and CDR2 SYDVKM. Trimming took 6 bases from V and 6 from J, leaving 18 bases between them. The CDR3 DNA follows: TGTGCCAGCAGGCTACTGGACAGCCCGTTTAATTCACCCCTCCACTTT. Its translation: CASRLLDSPFNSPLHF.

This clone has more than one count but fewer than ten. The rearrangement uses TRBV6-5 and TRBJ2-1, with 13 bases lining up with TRBD2. This CDR3 comprises 15 residues. V dropped 5 bases and J dropped 5; count of bases not matched to a gene: 3. Germline values: CDR1 MNHEY, CDR2 SVGAGI. The CDR3 spells CASSVLAGGHNEQFF. The CDR3 nucleotides are TGTGCCAGCAGTGTACTAGCGGGGGGGCACAATGAGCAGTTCTTC.

This clone has just a few counts. The chain recombines TRBV19 with TRBJ1-6; D call uncertain. Trimming shortened V by 10 bases and J by 5 bases, and 15 bases separated the two germline ends. The CDR3 sequence is 14 residues long. Germline CDR1 is LNHDA and CDR2 is SQIVND (reference sequence). The CDR3 protein is CATSPAGDNSPLHF. The CDR3, as DNA: TGTGCCACCAGCCCCGCCGGAGATAATTCACCCCTCCACTTT. The full variable domain, completed using reference TRBV19 and TRBJ1-6, is DGGITQSPKYLFRKEGQNVTLSCEQNLNHDAMYWYRQDPGQGLRLIYYSQIVNDFQKGDIAEGYSVSREKKESFPLTVTSAQKNPTAFYLCATSPAGDNSPLHFGNGTRLTVT.

The rearrangement joins TRBV20-1 to TRBJ1-4; no clear D gene. CDR1 DFQATT and CDR2 SNEGSKA come from the germline V gene (reference sequence). The CDR3 contains 11 residues. With 5 bases removed from V and 7 bases from J, the gap between germline ends came to 8 bases. CDR3 sequence reads: CSAGAGEKLFF. Written as DNA, the CDR3 is TGCAGTGCTGGAGCGGGTGAAAAACTGTTTTTT.

The V call is TRBV7-8, the J call TRBJ2-7; 11 positions agree with TRBD1. V dropped 3 bases and J dropped 5; count of bases not matched to a gene: 6. The CDR3 length is 15 residues. Germline CDR1 and CDR2: SGHVS and FQNEAQ. The CDR3 sequence: CASSFAGQGDHEQYF. DNA for the CDR3: TGTGCCAGCAGCTTCGCGGGACAGGGGGACCACGAGCAGTACTTC. Variable domain in full (rest from reference TRBV7-8 and TRBJ2-7): GAGVSQSPRYKVAKRGQDVALRCDPISGHVSLFWYQQALGQGPEFLTYFQNEAQLDKSGLPSDRFFAERPEGSVSTLKIQRTQQEDSAVYLCASSFAGQGDHEQYFGPGTRLTVT.

The chain employs TRBV7-9 and TRBJ1-1, with D unresolved. The length of the CDR3 is 14 residues. V shed 9 bases and J shed 5 bases, with 19 bases lying between them. The germline gives CDR1 SEHNR, CDR2 FQNEAQ (reference sequence). The CDR3 nucleotides read TGTGCCAGGGAACCGGCGGGGAAAGGTACTGAAGCTTTCTTT. Protein: CAREPAGKGTEAFF.

The chain joins TRBV4-1 to TRBJ1-4, with D uncertain. With 3 bases removed from V and 4 bases from J, the gap between germline ends came to 12 bases. The CDR3 has 15 amino acids. CDR1 is MGHRA, CDR2 YSYEKL, per germline. The DNA of the CDR3 is TGCGCCAGCAGCCACCCCGAGGGCGATAATGAAAAACTGTTTTTT. This translates into CASSHPEGDNEKLFF.

This clone is a singleton in its sample. The genes are TRBV29-1 and TRBJ1-2; 8 bases fit TRBD1. The CDR3 has 14 residues. V lost 3 bases to trimming and J lost 8 bases; unmatched junction nucleotides: 11. Germline V gene data show CDR1 as SQVTM and CDR2 as ANQGSEA. CDR3 sequence reads: CSVEITRTGNGYTF. The DNA for the CDR3 is TGCAGCGTTGAGATTACTAGGACAGGGAACGGCTACACCTTC.

The J gene is TRBJ1-4, the V gene TRBV5-1; perhaps TRBD1 as D (6 bases). This CDR3 region has 14 residues. The V end was cut by 4 bases, the J end by 7 bases, with 14 bases between. From germline, CDR1 is SGHRS and CDR2 YFSETQ. The CDR3 sequence is CASSQQGQIEKLFF. CDR3 bases: TGCGCCAGCAGCCAGCAAGGACAGATTGAAAAACTGTTTTTT. Variable domain in full (rest from reference TRBV5-1 and TRBJ1-4): KAGVTQTPRYLIKTRGQQVTLSCSPISGHRSVSWYQQTPGQGLQFLFEYFSETQRNKGNFPGRFSGRQFSNSRSEMNVSTLELGDSALYLCASSQQGQIEKLFFGSGTQLSVL.

The chain is built from TRBV18 and TRBJ2-7; the D gene is possibly TRBD2 (5 bases). V gave up 2 bases and J gave up 4 bases, with 12 bases separating them. The CDR3 is made up of 14 amino acids. Germline CDR1 KGHSH, CDR2 LQKENI. The CDR3 region is CASSPLRGAYEQYF. Here the CDR3 DNA reads TGTGCCAGCTCACCATTACGGGGAGCATACGAGCAGTACTTC.

This rearrangement joins TRBV15 to TRBJ2-1, with 8 bases aligning to TRBD1. V lost 0 bases and J lost 6; bases outside the gene matches: 10. CDR1 is LNHNV, CDR2 YYDKDF, per germline (reference sequence). This CDR3 is built from 17 residues. In DNA, the CDR3 is TGTGCCACCAGCAGAGAACGTCAGGGGGCGCGGGGCAATGAGCAGTTCTTC. This encodes CATSRERQGARGNEQFF.

CDR3 sequence (DNA): TGTGCCAGCAGCCTATATGCGGGAACCTACAATGAGCAGTTCTTC. Its protein product is CASSLYAGTYNEQFF. The genes are TRBV11-2 and TRBJ2-1, with D possibly being TRBD2 (6 bases). This CDR3 is built from 15 residues. Germline V gives CDR1 SGHAT, CDR2 FQNNGV. Trimming stripped 5 bases from V and 2 bases from J, with 13 bases between. Full variable domain (rest looked up from reference TRBV11-2 and TRBJ2-1): EAGVAQSPRYKIIEKRQSVAFWCNPISGHATLYWYQQILGQGPKLLIQFQNNGVVDDSQLPKDRFSAERLKGVDSTLKIQPAKLEDSAVYLCASSLYAGTYNEQFFGPGTRLTVL.

The chain links TRBV5-1 to TRBJ2-7; 7 bases map to TRBD1. The trim removed 4 bases at V and 3 bases at J, leaving 7 bases unmatched. Germline loops: CDR1 SGHRS, CDR2 YFSETQ. CDR3 size: 14 residues. This CDR3 reads CASSRQGDHYEQYF. The DNA of the CDR3 is TGCGCCAGCAGCCGACAGGGAGATCACTACGAGCAGTACTTC.

This chain links TRBV11-2 with TRBJ1-1; D perhaps matches TRBD1 (5 bases). This CDR3 spans 14 amino acids. Trimming cost V 5 bases and J 1 base, with 11 bases left between them. CDR1 SGHAT and CDR2 FQNNGV come from the germline V gene. Written as DNA, the CDR3 is TGTGCCAGCAGCCCCAGACAGAAGAACACTGAAGCTTTCTTT. It translates to CASSPRQKNTEAFF.

The chain couples TRBV19 to TRBJ1-5, with D hard to call. CDR3 length: 13 residues. Germline values: CDR1 LNHDA, CDR2 SQIVND (reference sequence). The V gene lost 3 bases and the J gene lost 4 bases, with 7 bases spanning the gap. CDR3 coding DNA: TGTGCCAGTAGTATCGCCAGGAATCAGCCCCAGCATTTT. Its protein is CASSIARNQPQHF.